These 21 T cell receptor beta chains were all obtained from the same sample, sequenced in a study of shared clonotypes between healthy human individuals. Terminally differentiated effector memory CD45RA+ cells were left out of the naive CD8 fraction, which was CD45RO-negative and positively selected for CCR7. Measured with immunoSEQ multiplex PCR; TCRdb has only the in-frame clones, and not every one. Here the sample spans about 870,000 clones, 80% to 95% being singletons. Source material: naive CD8+ T cells sorted from blood. These receptors all come from a man aged 30 to 45 in good health.

The chain employs TRBV6-6 and TRBJ1-4; a possible D gene is TRBD1 (5 bases). In germline, CDR1 is MNHNY, CDR2 SVGAGI (reference sequence). The germline V and J ends were trimmed by 2 bases and 4 bases, with 14 bases remaining between them. This CDR3 region has 16 residues. The CDR3 DNA follows: TGTGCCAGCAGTTACCCCCAGGGCCAGGGTAATGAAAAACTGTTTTTT. Translated: CASSYPQGQGNEKLFF.

The chain combines TRBV4-3 with TRBJ2-3; maybe TRBD2 (6 bases). The CDR3 consists of 15 residues. Germline-derived CDR1 and CDR2 are LGHNA and YSLEER. Trimming pared 1 base from V and 2 bases from J, leaving 10 bases between. The CDR3: CASSQVERATDTQYF. As DNA, the CDR3 is TGCGCCAGCAGCCAAGTGGAGCGGGCCACAGATACGCAGTATTTT.

Of note for this clone: This same CDR3 is encoded by further DNA sequences in the sample. The gene calls are TRBV4-1 and TRBJ2-1; 10 bases fit TRBD2. There are 16 residues in the CDR3. Unmatched junction bases numbered 2, after V lost 0 bases and J lost 3 bases. From germline, CDR1 is MGHRA and CDR2 YSYEKL. In DNA form, the CDR3 reads TGCGCCAGCAGCCAAGATTTAGCGGGAGGCTACAATGAGCAGTTCTTC. Amino acid sequence: CASSQDLAGGYNEQFF.

This clone was observed a single time. This rearrangement joins TRBV19 to TRBJ1-5; D call uncertain. The V gene lost 3 bases and the J gene lost 3 bases, with 12 bases spanning the gap. Germline V lookup: CDR1 LNHDA, CDR2 SQIVND (reference sequence). The CDR3 is made up of 15 amino acids. The CDR3 here is CASSILHSNNQPQHF. In DNA, the CDR3 is TGTGCCAGTAGTATCCTGCATAGCAACAATCAGCCCCAGCATTTT.

The chain has TRBV4-3 and TRBJ2-1; no clear D gene. CDR3 length: 14 residues. Germline CDR1 is LGHNA and CDR2 is YSLEER. Trimming pared 0 bases from V and 10 bases from J, leaving 13 bases between. The CDR3 nucleotides read TGCGCCAGCAGCCAAGATAGAGGATTTCAAGAGCAGTTCTTC. This gives the protein CASSQDRGFQEQFF.

The V gene is TRBV30, the J gene TRBJ2-3; possibly TRBD2 for D (6 bases). The CDR3 is 20 residues long. V was pared by 0 bases and J by 2 bases, with 27 bases between. CDR1 and CDR2 from the germline V gene are GTSNPN and SVGIG (reference sequence). This chain's CDR3 is CAWSVRIWGRFWQNTDTQYF. The CDR3 region has the DNA TGTGCCTGGAGTGTACGGATTTGGGGGAGGTTTTGGCAAAACACAGATACGCAGTATTTT.

V and J are TRBV27 and TRBJ1-5; D gene ambiguous. The CDR3 covers 13 residues. Germline V gives CDR1 MNHEY, CDR2 SMNVEV (reference sequence). V dropped 5 bases and J dropped 3 bases, with 8 bases sitting between them. The CDR3 DNA is TGTGCCAGCAGTAAAAATGTCAATCAGCCCCAGCATTTT. As protein: CASSKNVNQPQHF.

A few counts support this clone. This same CDR3 is encoded by further DNA sequences in the sample. The CDR3 protein is CATRGTGSYEQYF. The DNA of the CDR3 is TGCGCCACCAGAGGGACAGGGAGCTACGAGCAGTACTTC. The chain carries TRBV5-1 and TRBJ2-7, with 9 bases lining up with TRBD1. The CDR3 consists of 13 residues. Trimming at V came to 9 bases and at J to 3 bases, leaving 7 bases not matched to a gene. Germline lookup yields CDR1 SGHRS and CDR2 YFSETQ.

The chain is built from TRBV15 and TRBJ2-7; perhaps TRBD2 as D (6 bases). Germline assignment: CDR1 LNHNV and CDR2 YYDKDF (reference sequence). This CDR3 is 11 amino acids long. Trimming shortened V by 8 bases and J by 2 bases, and 7 bases separated the two germline ends. CDR3 bases: TGTGCCACCGGGACTCCCTACGAGCAGTACTTC. It is translated as CATGTPYEQYF.

This clone has just a few counts. The DNA of the CDR3 is TGTGCCAGCAGCGACGGACAGGACAATCAGCCCCAGCATTTT. Protein product: CASSDGQDNQPQHF. The rearrangement joins TRBV2 to TRBJ1-5; TRBD1 aligns across 7 bases. Germline CDR1 SNHLY, CDR2 FYNNEI. This CDR3 region has 14 residues. The ends lost 6 bases at V and 3 bases at J; junction bases unmatched: 5.

This clone turned up a few times. This sequence joins TRBV30 and TRBJ2-7; D call uncertain. The CDR3 is 12 residues long. Trimming removed 0 bases from V and 6 bases from J, with 9 bases in between. Germline lookup yields CDR1 GTSNPN and CDR2 SVGIG (reference sequence). Written as DNA, the CDR3 is TGTGCCTGGAGTGTTGTAGGGCCCGAGCAGTACTTC. Translating it yields CAWSVVGPEQYF.

V and J are TRBV5-6 and TRBJ1-1; tentative D call: TRBD1 (6 bases). Germline V gene data show CDR1 as SGHDT and CDR2 as YYEEEE. Trimming left V 4 bases short and J 1 base short, with 14 bases between. The CDR3 is 15 residues long. The chain's CDR3 is CASSPIQGWNTEAFF. CDR3 nucleotides: TGTGCCAGCAGCCCAATACAGGGATGGAACACTGAAGCTTTCTTT.

The gene calls are TRBV29-1 and TRBJ1-1, with 8 bases fitting TRBD1. The CDR3 has 14 residues. V was clipped by 7 bases and J by 1 base; unmatched bases: 8. Germline assignment: CDR1 SQVTM and CDR2 ANQGSEA. CDR3 protein: CSAITGGRNTEAFF. The CDR3 DNA follows: TGCAGCGCTATCACAGGGGGGAGGAACACTGAAGCTTTCTTT. The complete variable domain, with remaining parts taken from reference TRBV29-1 and TRBJ1-1, reads SAVISQKPSRDICQRGTSLTIQCQVDSQVTMMFWYRQQPGQSLTLIATANQGSEATYESGFVIDKFPISRPNLTFSTLTVSNMSPEDSSIYLCSAITGGRNTEAFFGQGTRLTVV.

The chain has TRBV4-1 and TRBJ2-1; 8 positions agree with TRBD2. Germline CDR1 is MGHRA and CDR2 is YSYEKL. Unmatched junction bases numbered 5, after V lost 4 bases and J lost 3 bases. The CDR3 contains 15 residues. CDR3 sequence: CASSPHSGNYNEQFF. CDR3 DNA sequence: TGCGCCAGCAGCCCCCATAGCGGGAACTACAATGAGCAGTTCTTC.

This rearrangement joins TRBV2 to TRBJ1-1; the D gene is possibly TRBD1 (5 bases). Trimming shortened V by 7 bases and J by 1 base, and 10 bases separated the two germline ends. This CDR3 has 13 residues. Per germline, CDR1 SNHLY and CDR2 FYNNEI. CDR3 residues: CASKRGANTEAFF. The DNA for the CDR3 is TGTGCCAGCAAGCGGGGCGCGAACACTGAAGCTTTCTTT. Full variable domain (outside the CDR3, taken from reference TRBV2 and TRBJ1-1): EPEVTQTPSHQVTQMGQEVILRCVPISNHLYFYWYRQILGQKVEFLVSFYNNEISEKSEIFDDQFSVERPDGSNFTLKIRSTKLEDSAMYFCASKRGANTEAFFGQGTRLTVV.

This chain uses TRBV5-8 with TRBJ2-1; TRBD2 matches 9 bases. The CDR3 contains 15 residues. Looked up from germline, CDR1 is SGHTS and CDR2 is YDEGEE. After removal of 0 bases from V and 2 bases from J, the junction contained 0 bases not matched to a gene. CDR3 in amino acids: CASSLGTSAYNEQFF. The CDR3 DNA follows: TGTGCCAGCAGCTTGGGGACTAGCGCCTACAATGAGCAGTTCTTC.

V gene TRBV4-3 combines with J gene TRBJ2-1; 9 nucleotides align to TRBD1. With V trimmed by 1 base and J by 6 bases, 16 bases remained unmatched. Germline lookup yields CDR1 LGHNA and CDR2 YSLEER. The CDR3 extends over 19 amino acids. CDR3 in DNA: TGCGCCAGCAGCCAAGGCGTCCCGGGACAGGGATTAGGCCTCAATGAGCAGTTCTTC. This gives the protein CASSQGVPGQGLGLNEQFF.

The J gene is TRBJ1-5, the V gene TRBV28, with TRBD1 matching over 8 bases. The germline gives CDR1 MDHEN, CDR2 SYDVKM. This CDR3 spans 18 amino acids. After removal of 2 bases from V and 0 bases from J, the junction contained 9 bases not matched to a gene. In DNA, the CDR3 is TGTGCCAGCAGTTTAGATTTGCGGACAGGGTATAGCAATCAGCCCCAGCATTTT. It yields the protein CASSLDLRTGYSNQPQHF.

V gene TRBV19 combines with J gene TRBJ2-1; 7 bases map to TRBD1. J was trimmed by 3 bases and V by 3 bases; bases with no gene match: 5. From germline, CDR1 is LNHDA and CDR2 SQIVND (reference sequence). The CDR3 loop spans 15 amino acids. DNA of the CDR3: TGTGCCAGTAGTATCCGGGACAGCCTCTACAATGAGCAGTTCTTC. It encodes CASSIRDSLYNEQFF.

CDR3 amino acids: CASSPRRSSGNTIYF. The CDR3 coding sequence is TGTGCCAGCAGTCCTCGACGGTCCTCTGGAAACACCATATATTTT. The chain links TRBV28 to TRBJ1-3; D is ambiguous. The V gene's germline CDR1 is MDHEN and CDR2 SYDVKM. The CDR3 sequence is 15 residues long. The germline V and J ends were trimmed by 5 bases and 0 bases, with 11 bases remaining between them.

The chain uses TRBV29-1 and TRBJ1-2, with D unresolved. V was clipped by 4 bases and J by 4 bases, with 19 bases between them. From germline, CDR1 is SQVTM and CDR2 ANQGSEA. This CDR3 is 15 amino acids long. CDR3 sequence: CSVAPPWQDFYGYTF. The CDR3 DNA follows: TGCAGCGTTGCCCCCCCCTGGCAGGATTTCTATGGCTACACCTTC.